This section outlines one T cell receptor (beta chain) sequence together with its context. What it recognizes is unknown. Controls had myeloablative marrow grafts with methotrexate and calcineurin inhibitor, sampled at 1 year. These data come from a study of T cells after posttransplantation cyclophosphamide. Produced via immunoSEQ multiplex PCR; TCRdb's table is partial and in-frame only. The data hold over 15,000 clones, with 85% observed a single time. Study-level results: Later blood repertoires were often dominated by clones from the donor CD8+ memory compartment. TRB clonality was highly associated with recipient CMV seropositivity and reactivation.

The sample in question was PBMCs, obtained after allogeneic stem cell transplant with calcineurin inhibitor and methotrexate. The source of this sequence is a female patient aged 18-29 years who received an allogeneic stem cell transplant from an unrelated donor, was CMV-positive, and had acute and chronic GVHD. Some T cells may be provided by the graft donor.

The CDR3 protein is CASSLLAGGYDEQYF. The CDR3 nucleotides read TGTGCCAGCAGCTTGTTAGCGGGAGGGTATGACGAGCAGTACTTC. The chain couples TRBV7-9 to TRBJ2-5; TRBD2 matches 11 bases. TRBJ2-7 explains the end of the DNA better; the J call may be wrong. Germline CDR1 and CDR2: SEHNR and FQNEAQ (reference sequence). This CDR3 is built from 15 residues.